This section outlines one T cell receptor beta chain sequence together with its context. This entry comes from a study of blood T cell repertoires in COVID-19. Turning to the study itself: Specimens from acute and convalescent COVID-19 originated in the United States, Italy and Spain.

Sequenced by immunoSEQ multiplex PCR; TCRdb stores in-frame clones only, minus some. The table includes 150,000 to 200,000 clones, 78% detected once. Trimming shortened V by 8 bases and J by 2 bases, and 13 bases separated the two germline ends. This CDR3 is built from 13 residues. Germline V gene data show CDR1 as MNHEY and CDR2 as SVGAGI. Sequencing was done on a sample of PBMCs or T cells enriched from blood (not recorded which). V is TRBV6-5 and J is TRBJ2-7; D unclear. The receptor was derived from a woman aged 45-65 years who had recovered from COVID-19. The CDR3 region is CASAVAVTYEQYF. The CDR3 region has the DNA TGTGCCAGCGCCGTAGCCGTTACCTACGAGCAGTACTTC.